This entry concerns a single T cell receptor (beta chain). This specimen belongs to a study of shared clonotypes between healthy human individuals. Genomic DNA, for the unsorted samples, came from tens of millions of PBMCs. Germline V CDR1 and CDR2: MGHRA, YSYEKL. The junction had 11 bases not matched to a gene; V was cut back by 0 bases and J by 8 bases. The CDR3 spans 17 residues. Clones were sequenced by immunoSEQ multiplex PCR, and TCRdb holds only the in-frame ones, with some missing. Here the sample spans about 530,000 clones, roughly 85% being singletons. The gene calls are TRBV4-1 and TRBJ2-1, with TRBD2 matching over 9 bases. The sequence was obtained from a woman aged 40 to 50 in good health. Some clones in this sample may be carry-over from other donors' samples. Source material: PBMCs. The CDR3 sequence is CASSQDGAGGPRDEQFF. Here the CDR3 DNA reads TGCGCCAGCAGCCAAGATGGTGCGGGAGGGCCTCGGGATGAGCAGTTCTTC.